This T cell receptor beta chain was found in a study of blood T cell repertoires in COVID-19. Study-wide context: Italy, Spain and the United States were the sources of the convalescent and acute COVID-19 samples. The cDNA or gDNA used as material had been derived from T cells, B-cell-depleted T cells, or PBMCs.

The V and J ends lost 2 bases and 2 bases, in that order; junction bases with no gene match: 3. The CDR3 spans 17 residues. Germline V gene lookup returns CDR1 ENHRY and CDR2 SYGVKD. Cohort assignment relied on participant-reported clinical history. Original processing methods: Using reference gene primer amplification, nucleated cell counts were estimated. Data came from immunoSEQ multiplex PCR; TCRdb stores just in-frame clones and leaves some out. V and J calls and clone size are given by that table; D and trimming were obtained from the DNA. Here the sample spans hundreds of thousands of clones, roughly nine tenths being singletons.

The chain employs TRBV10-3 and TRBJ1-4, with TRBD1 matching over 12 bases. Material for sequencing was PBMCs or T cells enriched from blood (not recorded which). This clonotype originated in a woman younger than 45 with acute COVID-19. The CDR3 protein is CAISEGDRGLTNEKLFF. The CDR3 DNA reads TGTGCCATCAGTGAGGGGGACAGGGGGCTGACTAATGAAAAACTGTTTTTT.